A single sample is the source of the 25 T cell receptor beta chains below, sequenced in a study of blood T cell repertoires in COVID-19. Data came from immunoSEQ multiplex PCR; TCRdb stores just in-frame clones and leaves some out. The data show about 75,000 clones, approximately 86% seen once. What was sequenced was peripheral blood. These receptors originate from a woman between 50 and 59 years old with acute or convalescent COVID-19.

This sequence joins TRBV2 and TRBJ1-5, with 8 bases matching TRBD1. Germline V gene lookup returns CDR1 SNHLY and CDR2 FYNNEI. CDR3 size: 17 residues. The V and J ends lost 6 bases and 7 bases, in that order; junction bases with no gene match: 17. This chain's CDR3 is CASSAQGGARGRQPQHF. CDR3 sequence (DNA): TGTGCCAGCAGCGCCCAAGGGGGGGCCAGGGGGCGGCAGCCCCAGCATTTT.

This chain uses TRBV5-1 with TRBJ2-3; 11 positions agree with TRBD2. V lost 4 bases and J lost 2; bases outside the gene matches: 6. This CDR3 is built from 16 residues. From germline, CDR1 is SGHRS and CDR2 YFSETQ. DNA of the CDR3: TGCGCCAGCAGCGTAACTAGCGGGGGCCTCACAGATACGCAGTATTTT. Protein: CASSVTSGGLTDTQYF.

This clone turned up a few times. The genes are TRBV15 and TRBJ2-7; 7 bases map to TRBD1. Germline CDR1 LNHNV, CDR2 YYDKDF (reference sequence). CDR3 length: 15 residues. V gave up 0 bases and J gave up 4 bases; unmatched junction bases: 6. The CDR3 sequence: CATSRDRQGAYEQYF. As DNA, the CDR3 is TGTGCCACCAGCAGAGATAGACAGGGCGCTTACGAGCAGTACTTC.

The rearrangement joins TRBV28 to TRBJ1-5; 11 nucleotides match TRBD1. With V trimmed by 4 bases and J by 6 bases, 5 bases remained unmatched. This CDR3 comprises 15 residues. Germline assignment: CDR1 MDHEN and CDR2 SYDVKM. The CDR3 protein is CASSSPGQGAQPQHF. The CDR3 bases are TGTGCCAGCAGTTCCCCAGGACAGGGGGCTCAGCCCCAGCATTTT.

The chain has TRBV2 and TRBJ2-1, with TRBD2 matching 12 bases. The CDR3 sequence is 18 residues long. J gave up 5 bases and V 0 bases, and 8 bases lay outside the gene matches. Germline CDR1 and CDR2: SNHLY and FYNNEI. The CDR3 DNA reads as TGTGCCAGCAGTGAAGCGCGGCTAGCGGGAGGGCCACACAATGAGCAGTTCTTC. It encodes CASSEARLAGGPHNEQFF. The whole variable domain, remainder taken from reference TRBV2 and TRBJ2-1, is EPEVTQTPSHQVTQMGQEVILRCVPISNHLYFYWYRQILGQKVEFLVSFYNNEISEKSEIFDDQFSVERPDGSNFTLKIRSTKLEDSAMYFCASSEARLAGGPHNEQFFGPGTRLTVL.

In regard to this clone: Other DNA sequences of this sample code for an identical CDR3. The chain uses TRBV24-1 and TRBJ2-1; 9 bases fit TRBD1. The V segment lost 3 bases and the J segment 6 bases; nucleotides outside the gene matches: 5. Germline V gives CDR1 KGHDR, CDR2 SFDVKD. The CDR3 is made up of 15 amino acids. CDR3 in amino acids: CATSDPGQGGNEQFF. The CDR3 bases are TGTGCCACCAGTGATCCGGGACAGGGAGGCAATGAGCAGTTCTTC.

The CDR3 protein is CASSQDLLRNRSPLHF. The CDR3, as DNA: TGTGCCAGCAGCCAAGACCTGTTGAGAAATCGTTCACCCCTCCACTTT. The gene calls are TRBV3-1 (or the pseudogene TRBV3-2) and TRBJ1-6; no reliable D call. CDR3 size: 16 residues. Germline lookup yields CDR1 LGHDT and CDR2 YNNKEL (reference sequence). V lost 0 bases, J lost 9 bases, and 15 bases lay in between.

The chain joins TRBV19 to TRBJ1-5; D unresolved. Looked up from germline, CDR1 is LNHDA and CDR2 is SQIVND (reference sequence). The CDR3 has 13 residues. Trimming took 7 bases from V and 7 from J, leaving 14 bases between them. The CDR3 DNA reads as TGTGCCAGTACGGTTTGGGAGGGACAGCCCCAGCATTTT. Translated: CASTVWEGQPQHF.

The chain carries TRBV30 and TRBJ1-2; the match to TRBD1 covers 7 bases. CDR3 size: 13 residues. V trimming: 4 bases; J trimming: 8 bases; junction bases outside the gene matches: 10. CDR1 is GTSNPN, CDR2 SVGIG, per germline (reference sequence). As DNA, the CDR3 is TGTGCCTGGACCCCGGGACAGTTTAAGGGCTACACCTTC. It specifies CAWTPGQFKGYTF. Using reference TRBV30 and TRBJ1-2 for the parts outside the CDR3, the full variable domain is SQTIHQWPATLVQPVGSPLSLECTVEGTSNPNLYWYRQAAGRGLQLLFYSVGIGQISSEVPQNLSASRPQDRQFILSSKKLLLSDSGFYLCAWTPGQFKGYTFGSGTRLTVV.

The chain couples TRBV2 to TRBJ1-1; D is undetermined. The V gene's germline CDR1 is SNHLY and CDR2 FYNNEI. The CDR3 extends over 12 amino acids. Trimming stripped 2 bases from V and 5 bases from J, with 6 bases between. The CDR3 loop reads CASSETGTEAFF. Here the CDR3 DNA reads TGTGCCAGCAGTGAAACCGGGACTGAAGCTTTCTTT.

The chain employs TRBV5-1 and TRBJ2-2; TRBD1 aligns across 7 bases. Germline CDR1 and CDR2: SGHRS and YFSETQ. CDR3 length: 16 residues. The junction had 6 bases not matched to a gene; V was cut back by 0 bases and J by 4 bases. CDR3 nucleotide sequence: TGCGCCAGCAGCTTGGAGGGGGCGCGGACCACCGGGGAGCTGTTTTTT. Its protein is CASSLEGARTTGELFF.

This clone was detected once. CDR3: CASSVVSGVGTEAFF. The CDR3 DNA is TGTGCCAGCAGCGTAGTATCGGGAGTCGGGACTGAAGCTTTCTTT. The J gene is TRBJ1-1, the V gene TRBV9; D not resolved. This CDR3 region has 15 residues. V gave up 0 bases and J gave up 5 bases, with 14 bases separating them. CDR1 and CDR2 from the germline V gene are SGDLS and YYNGEE.

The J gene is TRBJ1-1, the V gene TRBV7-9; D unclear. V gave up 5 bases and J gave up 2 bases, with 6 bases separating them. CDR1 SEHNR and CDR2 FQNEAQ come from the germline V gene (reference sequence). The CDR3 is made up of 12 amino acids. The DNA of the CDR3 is TGTGCCAGCAGCCCTCTTAACACTGAAGCTTTCTTT. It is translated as CASSPLNTEAFF. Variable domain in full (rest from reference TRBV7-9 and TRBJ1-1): DTGVSQNPRHKITKRGQNVTFRCDPISEHNRLYWYRQTLGQGPEFLTYFQNEAQLEKSRLLSDRFSAERPKGSFSTLEIQRTEQGDSAMYLCASSPLNTEAFFGQGTRLTVV.

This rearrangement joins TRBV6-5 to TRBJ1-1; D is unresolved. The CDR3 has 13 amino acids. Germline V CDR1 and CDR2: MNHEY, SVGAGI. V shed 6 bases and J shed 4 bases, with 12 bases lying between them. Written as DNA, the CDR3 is TGTGCCAGCAGGCGGGAGCAGATCACTGAAGCTTTCTTT. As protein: CASRREQITEAFF.

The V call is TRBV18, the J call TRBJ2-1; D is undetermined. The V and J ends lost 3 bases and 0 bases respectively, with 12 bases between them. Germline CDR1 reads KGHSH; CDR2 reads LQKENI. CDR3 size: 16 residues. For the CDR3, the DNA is TGTGCCAGCTCACCGGCCGCCAGAAGCTCCTACAATGAGCAGTTCTTC. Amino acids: CASSPAARSSYNEQFF.

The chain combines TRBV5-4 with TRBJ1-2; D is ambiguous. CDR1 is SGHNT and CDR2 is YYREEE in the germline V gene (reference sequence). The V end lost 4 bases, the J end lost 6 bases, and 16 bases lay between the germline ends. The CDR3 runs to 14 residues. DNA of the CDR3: TGTGCCAGCAGCCCGGAGTCGGGTTTAGATGGCTACACCTTC. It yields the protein CASSPESGLDGYTF.

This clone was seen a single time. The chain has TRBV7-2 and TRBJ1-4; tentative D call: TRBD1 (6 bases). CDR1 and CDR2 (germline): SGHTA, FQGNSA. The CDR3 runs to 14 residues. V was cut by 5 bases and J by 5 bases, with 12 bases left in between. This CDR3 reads CASSPGHSNEKLFF. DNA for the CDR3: TGTGCCAGCAGCCCGGGACACTCGAATGAAAAACTGTTTTTT.

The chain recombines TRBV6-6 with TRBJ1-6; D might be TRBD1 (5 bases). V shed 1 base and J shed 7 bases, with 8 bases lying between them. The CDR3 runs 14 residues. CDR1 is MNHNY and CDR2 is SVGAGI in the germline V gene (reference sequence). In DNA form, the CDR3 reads TGTGCCAGCAGTTACTTAGACAGCAATTCACCCCTCCACTTT. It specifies CASSYLDSNSPLHF.

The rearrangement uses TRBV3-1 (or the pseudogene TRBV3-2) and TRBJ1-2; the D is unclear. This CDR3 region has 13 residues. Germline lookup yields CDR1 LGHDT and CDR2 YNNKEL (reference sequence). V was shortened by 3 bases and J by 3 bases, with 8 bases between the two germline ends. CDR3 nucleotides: TGTGCCAGCAGCCAGGCGGAATACTATGGCTACACCTTC. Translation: CASSQAEYYGYTF.

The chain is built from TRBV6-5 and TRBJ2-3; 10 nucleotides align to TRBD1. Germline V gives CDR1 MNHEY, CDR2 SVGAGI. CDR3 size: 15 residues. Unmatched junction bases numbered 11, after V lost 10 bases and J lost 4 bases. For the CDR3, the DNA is TGTGCCACAACAACCCGGGACAGGGGCCCAGATACGCAGTATTTT. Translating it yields CATTTRDRGPDTQYF.

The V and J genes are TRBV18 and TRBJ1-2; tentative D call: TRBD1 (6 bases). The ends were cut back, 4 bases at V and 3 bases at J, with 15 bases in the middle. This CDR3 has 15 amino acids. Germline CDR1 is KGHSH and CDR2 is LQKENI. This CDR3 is CASSLQGSRDYGYTF. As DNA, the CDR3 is TGTGCCAGCTCACTTCAGGGGAGTAGGGACTATGGCTACACCTTC.

The CDR3 bases are TGTGCCAGCAGCATGTCTAGCGGACAAGAGACCCAGTACTTC. Its protein is CASSMSSGQETQYF. The gene calls are TRBV7-2 and TRBJ2-5; 7 bases line up with TRBD2. The germline V gene encodes CDR1 SGHTA and CDR2 FQGNSA. This CDR3 region has 14 residues. V dropped 5 bases and J dropped 2; count of bases not matched to a gene: 5.

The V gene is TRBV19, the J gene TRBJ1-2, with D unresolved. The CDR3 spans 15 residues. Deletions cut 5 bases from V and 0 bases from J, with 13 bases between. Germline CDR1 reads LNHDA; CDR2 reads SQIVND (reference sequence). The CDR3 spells CASSSGFSSNYGYTF. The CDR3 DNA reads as TGTGCCAGTAGTTCAGGCTTCTCCTCTAACTATGGCTACACCTTC. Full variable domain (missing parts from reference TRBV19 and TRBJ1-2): DGGITQSPKYLFRKEGQNVTLSCEQNLNHDAMYWYRQDPGQGLRLIYYSQIVNDFQKGDIAEGYSVSREKKESFPLTVTSAQKNPTAFYLCASSSGFSSNYGYTFGSGTRLTVV.

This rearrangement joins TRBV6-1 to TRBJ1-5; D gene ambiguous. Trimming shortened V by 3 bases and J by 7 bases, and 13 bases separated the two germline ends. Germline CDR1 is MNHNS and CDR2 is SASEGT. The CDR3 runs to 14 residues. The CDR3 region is CASSDEPGYQPQHF. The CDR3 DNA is TGTGCCAGCAGTGATGAACCGGGGTACCAGCCCCAGCATTTT.

The CDR3 DNA follows: TGTGCCAGTAGTATAGGCGGGAGCTCCTATAATTCACCCCTCCACTTT. Translated, it gives CASSIGGSSYNSPLHF. V and J are TRBV19 and TRBJ1-6; no clear D. The CDR3 sequence is 16 residues long. Per the germline V gene, CDR1 is LNHDA and CDR2 is SQIVND (reference sequence). V dropped 1 base and J dropped 0 bases, with 7 bases sitting between them.